These 32 T cell receptor beta chains were all obtained from the same sample, sequenced in a study of blood T cell repertoires in COVID-19. Sequencing was performed with immunoSEQ multiplex PCR; in TCRdb, only in-frame clones are kept and a portion is missing. Found here are around 150,000 clones, 81% of them singletons; the top ten hold over 7.5%. Sequencing was done on a sample of peripheral blood. These receptors were taken from a woman aged 55-69 years with active or convalescent COVID-19.

This sequence joins TRBV5-6 and TRBJ1-5, with 12 bases aligning to TRBD1. V trimming: 0 bases; J trimming: 7 bases; junction bases outside the gene matches: 8. Germline CDR1 SGHDT, CDR2 YYEEEE. This CDR3 has 17 amino acids. This CDR3 is CASSLAGTGGPGQPQHF. CDR3 coding DNA: TGTGCCAGCAGCTTGGCTGGGACAGGGGGCCCGGGGCAGCCCCAGCATTTT.

The chain combines TRBV19 with TRBJ2-1, with 9 nucleotides matching TRBD2. The germline gives CDR1 LNHDA, CDR2 SQIVND (reference sequence). This CDR3 is built from 18 residues. V gave up 2 bases and J gave up 0 bases; unmatched junction bases: 8. The CDR3 DNA is TGTGCCAGTAGTATACTTAGCGGGAGCTCCTCCTCCTACAATGAGCAGTTCTTC. This codes for CASSILSGSSSSYNEQFF.

CDR3 region: CASSPQGAFEFDTEAFF. The CDR3 DNA sequence: TGCGCCAGCAGCCCACAGGGGGCCTTCGAATTTGACACTGAAGCTTTCTTT. This rearrangement joins TRBV5-1 to TRBJ1-1; 9 nucleotides match TRBD1. V lost 4 bases, J lost 3 bases, and 13 bases stayed unmatched. Looked up from germline, CDR1 is SGHRS and CDR2 is YFSETQ. CDR3 length equals 17 residues.

This clone was seen once. This chain connects TRBV5-1 to TRBJ2-2; TRBD2 matches 7 bases. The ends lost 5 bases at V and 2 bases at J; junction bases unmatched: 3. Germline assignment: CDR1 SGHRS and CDR2 YFSETQ. The CDR3 loop spans 14 amino acids. The CDR3 DNA reads TGCGCCAGCAGTAGGGACTACAACACCGGGGAGCTGTTTTTT. Translated: CASSRDYNTGELFF. Supplemented by reference TRBV5-1 and TRBJ2-2, the full variable domain reads KAGVTQTPRYLIKTRGQQVTLSCSPISGHRSVSWYQQTPGQGLQFLFEYFSETQRNKGNFPGRFSGRQFSNSRSEMNVSTLELGDSALYLCASSRDYNTGELFFGEGSRLTVL.

The gene calls are TRBV7-9 and TRBJ1-1; D unclear. The CDR3 contains 14 residues. Germline CDR1 and CDR2: SEHNR and FQNEAQ (reference sequence). V lost 7 bases to trimming and J lost 0 bases, with 12 bases between them. This CDR3 is CASNLGVVNTEAFF. The CDR3 nucleotides read TGTGCCAGCAACCTCGGGGTGGTGAACACTGAAGCTTTCTTT.

The chain joins TRBV5-1 to TRBJ1-4; 8 bases line up with TRBD1. Germline V gene lookup returns CDR1 SGHRS and CDR2 YFSETQ. The V and J ends lost 5 bases and 10 bases, in that order; junction bases with no gene match: 10. The CDR3 sequence is 14 residues long. CDR3 coding DNA: TGCGCCAGCAGTTTTGGGCAGGGGGCAGGAAAACTGTTTTTT. As protein: CASSFGQGAGKLFF.

The rearrangement links TRBV11-3 to TRBJ2-5; 7 bases line up with TRBD1. V was pared by 8 bases and J by 1 base, with 10 bases of the junction left unmatched. This CDR3 has 15 amino acids. Germline lookup yields CDR1 SGHNT and CDR2 YENEEA. The chain's CDR3 is CASSPNQGVQETQYF. DNA of the CDR3: TGTGCCAGCTCCCCGAATCAGGGGGTCCAAGAGACCCAGTACTTC.

V gene TRBV9 combines with J gene TRBJ2-1; D unresolved. Germline V lookup: CDR1 SGDLS, CDR2 YYNGEE. Trimming pared 4 bases from V and 2 bases from J, leaving 16 bases between. This CDR3 is 16 amino acids long. The CDR3 loop reads CASSPRLAATYNEQFF. Written as DNA, the CDR3 is TGTGCCAGCAGCCCACGGTTGGCGGCCACCTACAATGAGCAGTTCTTC.

This sequence joins TRBV7-8 and TRBJ2-7; D is ambiguous. Deletions cut 2 bases from V and 0 bases from J, with 17 bases between. Germline CDR1 is SGHVS and CDR2 is FQNEAQ. The CDR3 has 17 residues. The CDR3 loop is CASSLRKRQLISYEQYF. The CDR3, as DNA: TGTGCCAGCAGCTTAAGAAAGCGCCAGTTAATCTCCTACGAGCAGTACTTC. Filled out from reference TRBV7-8 and TRBJ2-7, the complete variable domain reads GAGVSQSPRYKVAKRGQDVALRCDPISGHVSLFWYQQALGQGPEFLTYFQNEAQLDKSGLPSDRFFAERPEGSVSTLKIQRTQQEDSAVYLCASSLRKRQLISYEQYFGPGTRLTVT.

The chain recombines TRBV4-3 with TRBJ2-3; 10 bases fit TRBD2. The CDR3 is made up of 17 amino acids. V dropped 0 bases and J dropped 4; count of bases not matched to a gene: 7. Germline V gene sequence: CDR1 LGHNA, CDR2 YSLEER. The DNA for the CDR3 is TGCGCCAGCAGCCAAGATCCCACTAGCGGGAACCCAGATACGCAGTATTTT. As protein: CASSQDPTSGNPDTQYF.

This clone occurred once. This chain joins TRBV5-4 and TRBJ2-5; 13 bases align to TRBD2. The germline CDR1 and CDR2 sequences are SGHNT and YYREEE (reference sequence). The CDR3 is made up of 14 amino acids. V gave up 7 bases and J gave up 2 bases; unmatched junction bases: 2. CDR3 in amino acids: CASALAGGQETQYF. As DNA, the CDR3 is TGTGCCAGCGCACTAGCGGGGGGGCAAGAGACCCAGTACTTC.

The chain's CDR3 is CAWSAPWRQGATYEQYF. The CDR3 bases are TGTGCCTGGAGTGCACCCTGGAGACAGGGGGCTACCTACGAGCAGTACTTC. The V call is TRBV30, the J call TRBJ2-7, with TRBD1 matching over 10 bases. The CDR3 runs 17 residues. V lost 1 base and J lost 2; bases outside the gene matches: 11. CDR1 and CDR2 (germline): GTSNPN, SVGIG (reference sequence).

The chain combines TRBV29-1 with TRBJ1-2; D is uncertain. Germline V lookup: CDR1 SQVTM, CDR2 ANQGSEA. V was cut by 4 bases and J by 4 bases, with 10 bases left in between. This CDR3 is built from 12 residues. The CDR3 region is CSVGTPGYGYTF. Here the CDR3 DNA reads TGCAGCGTTGGAACCCCAGGCTATGGCTACACCTTC.

The chain joins TRBV6-5 to TRBJ2-3, with 8 nucleotides matching TRBD2. The CDR3 sequence is 13 residues long. V lost 7 bases and J lost 1; bases outside the gene matches: 1. In germline, CDR1 is MNHEY, CDR2 SVGAGI. For the CDR3, the DNA is TGTGCCAGCATCGGGGGGGGCACAGATACGCAGTATTTT. Encoded protein: CASIGGGTDTQYF.

The chain uses TRBV5-8 and TRBJ2-6; D may be TRBD1 (7 bases). CDR3 size: 18 residues. Germline V gene data show CDR1 as SGHTS and CDR2 as YDEGEE. Between the trimmed V and J ends, which lost 3 bases and 1 base, there was a span of 17 bases. Here the CDR3 reads CASSSRDRMYSGANVLTF. The CDR3 DNA reads TGTGCCAGCAGCTCGCGGGACAGAATGTATTCTGGGGCCAACGTCCTGACTTTC.

This clone occurred once. J is TRBJ2-2 and V is TRBV2, with 9 nucleotides matching TRBD2. The CDR3 is 15 residues long. Germline V gene data show CDR1 as SNHLY and CDR2 as FYNNEI. Trimming removed 8 bases from V and 6 bases from J; junction bases left unmatched: 10. The CDR3: CASRLADSSAGELFF. The CDR3 coding sequence is TGTGCCAGCCGACTAGCGGATTCGTCCGCCGGGGAGCTGTTTTTT.

The chain links TRBV13 to TRBJ1-6; TRBD1 might be the D (5 bases). Germline V gene sequence: CDR1 PRHDT, CDR2 FYEKMQ (reference sequence). Trimming cost V 5 bases and J 14 bases, with 28 bases left between them. This CDR3 has 17 residues. The CDR3 region has the DNA TGTGCCAGCAGCCACCTCTCAAACAGGAAGATAATTCAATCCCTCCACTTT. Protein sequence: CASSHLSNRKIIQSLHF.

The chain joins TRBV30 to TRBJ1-4; TRBD1 aligns across 8 bases. The CDR3 sequence is 14 residues long. The trim removed 4 bases at V and 7 bases at J, leaving 8 bases unmatched. Germline CDR1 reads GTSNPN; CDR2 reads SVGIG (reference sequence). The CDR3 nucleotides are TGTGCCTGGAACCAAGGACAGGGTGTTGAAAAACTGTTTTTT. Amino acids: CAWNQGQGVEKLFF.

DNA of the CDR3: TGTGCCAGCAGCCTTCCGGGACTTAGAGCGGGAGACACAGATACGCAGTATTTT. Its translation: CASSLPGLRAGDTDTQYF. The chain uses TRBV11-2 and TRBJ2-3; TRBD2 agrees at 8 bases. In germline, CDR1 is SGHAT, CDR2 FQNNGV. The CDR3 has 18 amino acids. Trimming cost V 5 bases and J 2 bases; bases outside gene matches: 15.

The V gene is TRBV3-1 (or the pseudogene TRBV3-2), the J gene TRBJ1-4; D is unresolved. The CDR3 loop spans 14 amino acids. V lost 0 bases and J 7 bases, leaving 9 bases between the germline ends. Germline V lookup: CDR1 LGHDT, CDR2 YNNKEL (reference sequence). In DNA form, the CDR3 reads TGTGCCAGCAGCCAAGATCCCCCTTGTGAAAAACTGTTTTTT. Its protein is CASSQDPPCEKLFF.

The rearrangement uses TRBV28 and TRBJ2-7; D remains ambiguous. Trimming stripped 5 bases from V and 1 base from J, with 6 bases between. This CDR3 comprises 12 residues. CDR1 and CDR2 from the germline V gene are MDHEN and SYDVKM. CDR3 nucleotide sequence: TGTGCCAGCAGTGGGCCTTCCTACGAGCAGTACTTC. It yields the protein CASSGPSYEQYF.

V usage is TRBV27 and J usage is TRBJ2-3; 11 nucleotides agree with TRBD2. The CDR3 is 15 residues long. The germline gives CDR1 MNHEY, CDR2 SMNVEV (reference sequence). Trimming removed 3 bases from V and 5 bases from J; junction bases left unmatched: 4. The CDR3 bases are TGTGCCAGCAGTTTGACTAGCGGGAAGCAAGATACGCAGTATTTT. This codes for CASSLTSGKQDTQYF.

This chain connects TRBV6-2 or TRBV6-3 to TRBJ2-7; D unresolved. Germline CDR1 and CDR2: MNHEY and SVGEGT. The CDR3 length is 12 residues. Deletions cut 4 bases from V and 3 bases from J, with 7 bases between. The CDR3 DNA reads TGTGCCAGCAGTTTCCCCGTCTACGAGCAGTACTTC. Amino acids: CASSFPVYEQYF.

The chain couples TRBV6-5 to TRBJ1-1, with a possible D match to TRBD1 (6 bases). CDR1 MNHEY and CDR2 SVGAGI come from the germline V gene. This CDR3 region has 15 residues. Trimming removed 7 bases from V and 4 bases from J, with 19 bases in between. CDR3 sequence: CASTHPVGARTEAFF. Written as DNA, the CDR3 is TGTGCCAGCACCCACCCCGTGGGGGCGCGCACTGAAGCTTTCTTT.

This rearrangement joins TRBV7-9 to TRBJ2-1; 7 bases match TRBD2. The V and J ends lost 1 base and 0 bases, in that order; junction bases with no gene match: 6. Germline-derived CDR1 and CDR2 are SEHNR and FQNEAQ (reference sequence). The CDR3 sequence is 17 residues long. CDR3 region: CASSLVVGGSSYNEQFF. The CDR3 nucleotides are TGTGCCAGCAGCTTAGTGGTTGGCGGGAGCTCCTACAATGAGCAGTTCTTC.

This chain uses TRBV23-1 with TRBJ1-2; D possibly corresponds to TRBD1 (5 bases). TRBV23-1 is identified as an open reading frame with a role that is uncertain. Trimming took off 6 bases at V and 5 bases at J, with 13 bases between the two ends. The CDR3 contains 13 residues. The CDR3: CASRGTGLYGYTF. The DNA for the CDR3 is TGCGCCAGCAGAGGGACGGGACTTTATGGCTACACCTTC.

This chain joins TRBV30 and TRBJ1-6, with D possibly TRBD1 on 5 matching bases. V was clipped by 0 bases and J by 9 bases, with 6 bases between them. The CDR3 is made up of 12 amino acids. Germline CDR1 and CDR2: GTSNPN and SVGIG (reference sequence). The CDR3 DNA follows: TGTGCCTGGAGTGTGGGGGGTTCACCCCTCCACTTT. Residues: CAWSVGGSPLHF.

V usage is TRBV3-1 (or the pseudogene TRBV3-2) and J usage is TRBJ1-3; D remains ambiguous. Trimming stripped 1 base from V and 0 bases from J, with 4 bases between. Germline CDR1 is LGHDT and CDR2 is YNNKEL (reference sequence). There are 14 residues in the CDR3. CDR3 coding DNA: TGTGCCAGCAGCCAAGCAGGCTCTGGAAACACCATATATTTT. The encoded protein is CASSQAGSGNTIYF.

The chain employs TRBV7-2 and TRBJ2-1; D perhaps matches TRBD2 (6 bases). Germline V lookup: CDR1 SGHTA, CDR2 FQGNSA. Trimming pared 6 bases from V and 4 bases from J, leaving 10 bases between. This CDR3 comprises 13 residues. Here the CDR3 reads CASRAGTYNEQFF. CDR3 in DNA: TGTGCCAGCAGGGCAGGGACTTACAATGAGCAGTTCTTC.

On this clone itself: An end of the junction differs from the germline gene, which may be a read error. The chain links TRBV4-1 to TRBJ1-1, with unresolved D. The CDR3 length is 13 residues. Germline assignment: CDR1 MGHRA and CDR2 YSYEKL. The CDR3 reads CASSQDRGEVGSF. The CDR3 DNA follows: TGCGCCAGCAGCCAAGATCGCGGGGAGGTGGGCAGTTTT.

This chain links TRBV24-1 with TRBJ2-3, with 9 positions matching TRBD2. V lost 5 bases to trimming and J lost 5 bases; unmatched junction nucleotides: 4. The CDR3 is made up of 14 amino acids. Germline-derived CDR1 and CDR2 are KGHDR and SFDVKD. The CDR3 coding sequence is TGTGCCACCAGTGCGACTAGCGGAATAGATACGCAGTATTTT. Residues: CATSATSGIDTQYF.

This clone has more than one count but fewer than ten. The genes are TRBV6-4 and TRBJ1-2; perhaps TRBD1 as D (6 bases). There are 14 residues in the CDR3. Germline values: CDR1 MRHNA, CDR2 SNTAGT. Trimming left V 3 bases short and J 4 bases short, with 12 bases between. CDR3 sequence (DNA): TGTGCCAGCAGTGAAACTCAGGGGCCCTATGGCTACACCTTC. As protein: CASSETQGPYGYTF.